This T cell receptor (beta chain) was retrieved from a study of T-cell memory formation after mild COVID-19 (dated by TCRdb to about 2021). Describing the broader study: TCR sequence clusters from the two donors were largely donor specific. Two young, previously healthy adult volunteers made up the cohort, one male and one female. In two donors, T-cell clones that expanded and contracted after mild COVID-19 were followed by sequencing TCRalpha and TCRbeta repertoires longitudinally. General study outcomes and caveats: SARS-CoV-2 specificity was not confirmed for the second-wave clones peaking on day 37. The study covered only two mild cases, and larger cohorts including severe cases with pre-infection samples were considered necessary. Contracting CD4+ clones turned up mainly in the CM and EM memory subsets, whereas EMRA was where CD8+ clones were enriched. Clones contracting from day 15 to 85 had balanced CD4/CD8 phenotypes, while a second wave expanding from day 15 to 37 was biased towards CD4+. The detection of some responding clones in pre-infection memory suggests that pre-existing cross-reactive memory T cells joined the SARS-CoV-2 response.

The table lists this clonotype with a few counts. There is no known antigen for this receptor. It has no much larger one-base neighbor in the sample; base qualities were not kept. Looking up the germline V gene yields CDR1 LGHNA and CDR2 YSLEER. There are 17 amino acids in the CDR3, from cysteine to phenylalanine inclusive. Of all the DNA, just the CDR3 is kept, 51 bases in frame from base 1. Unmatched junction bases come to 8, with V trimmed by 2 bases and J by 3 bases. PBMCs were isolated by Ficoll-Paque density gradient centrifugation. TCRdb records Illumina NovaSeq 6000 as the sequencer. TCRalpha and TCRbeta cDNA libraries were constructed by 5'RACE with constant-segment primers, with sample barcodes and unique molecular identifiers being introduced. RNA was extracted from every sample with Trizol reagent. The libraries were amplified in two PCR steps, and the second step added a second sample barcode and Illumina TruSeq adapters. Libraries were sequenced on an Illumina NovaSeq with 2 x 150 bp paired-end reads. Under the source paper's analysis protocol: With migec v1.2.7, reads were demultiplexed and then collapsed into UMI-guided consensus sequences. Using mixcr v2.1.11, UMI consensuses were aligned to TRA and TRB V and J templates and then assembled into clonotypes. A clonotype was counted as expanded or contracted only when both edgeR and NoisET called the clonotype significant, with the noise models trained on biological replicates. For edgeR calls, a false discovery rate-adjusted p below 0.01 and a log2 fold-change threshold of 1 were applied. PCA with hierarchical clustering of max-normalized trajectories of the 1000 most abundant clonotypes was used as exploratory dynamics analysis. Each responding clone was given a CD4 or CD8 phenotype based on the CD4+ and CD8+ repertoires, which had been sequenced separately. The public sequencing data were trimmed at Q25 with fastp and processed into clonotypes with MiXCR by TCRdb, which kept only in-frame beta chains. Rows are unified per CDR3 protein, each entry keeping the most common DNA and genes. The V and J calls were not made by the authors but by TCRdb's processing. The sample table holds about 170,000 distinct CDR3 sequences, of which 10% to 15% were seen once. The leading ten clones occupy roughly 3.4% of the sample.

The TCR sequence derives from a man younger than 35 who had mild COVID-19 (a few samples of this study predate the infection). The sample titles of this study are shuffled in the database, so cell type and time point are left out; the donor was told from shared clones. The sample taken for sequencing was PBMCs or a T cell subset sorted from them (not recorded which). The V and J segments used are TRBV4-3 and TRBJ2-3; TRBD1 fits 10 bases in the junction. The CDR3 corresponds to CASSQSGGGQGTDTQYF. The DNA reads TGCGCCAGCAGCCAATCAGGGGGGGGACAGGGGACAGATACGCAGTATTTT.